The next 26 T cell receptor beta chains were all read from a single sample in a study of molecular identifiers for immune sequencing clone quantification. TCRdb ran MiXCR on the PCR reads and lists one entry per CDR3 protein. Of around 54,000 distinct CDR3 sequences in the sample, roughly a quarter were seen once. Source material: naive CD8+ T cells from blood, with Jurkat cell RNA spiked in. Subset: FACS-sorted CD8+CD4-CCR7+CD45RA+ naive T cells. These receptors were collected from a human donor in good health. Some libraries in this study had Jurkat cell RNA spiked in.

This clonotype has more than one count but fewer than ten. The chain links TRBV6-2 or TRBV6-3 to TRBJ2-3, with D unresolved. The CDR3 contains 15 residues. V lost 0 bases and J lost 1, with 8 bases in between. The germline V gene encodes CDR1 MNHEY and CDR2 SVGEGT. In DNA, the CDR3 is TGTGCCAGCAGTTACTCGGGGTTGCGCACAGATACGCAGTATTTT. Protein sequence: CASSYSGLRTDTQYF.

Comment on this clonotype: A much larger clone lies a single base off, so this may be a read error. The chain recombines TRBV6-2 or TRBV6-3 with TRBJ1-1; tentative D call: TRBD1 (6 bases). Germline CDR1 reads MNHEY; CDR2 reads SVGEGT. This CDR3 is 14 amino acids long. V lost 7 bases to trimming and J lost 1 base, with 13 bases between them. This CDR3 is CASNWDMRNTEAFF. For the CDR3, the DNA is TGTGCCAGCAATTGGGACATGCGGAACACTGAAGCTTTCTTT.

There are many counts of this clonotype. V gene TRBV28 combines with J gene TRBJ1-5; D not certain. The V end lost 9 bases, the J end lost 0 bases, and 21 bases lay between the germline ends. CDR3 length: 17 residues. Looked up from germline, CDR1 is MDHEN and CDR2 is SYDVKM. Here the CDR3 reads CASTEPIPSHSNQPQHF. CDR3 DNA: TGTGCCAGTACTGAACCCATTCCCAGTCATAGCAATCAGCCCCAGCATTTT.

This clonotype occurred a few times. The chain has TRBV12-3 or TRBV12-4 and TRBJ2-7; D unresolved. This CDR3 region has 13 residues. Trimming left V 6 bases short and J 2 bases short, with 11 bases between. The CDR3 loop is CASSLGSTYEQYF. CDR3 DNA sequence: TGTGCCAGCAGCCTCGGGTCCACCTACGAGCAGTACTTC.

Remarks on this clonotype: This sequence may be a read error, since a much larger clone differs from it by one base. The chain recombines TRBV9 with TRBJ2-5; maybe TRBD2 (5 bases). The ends were cut back, 0 bases at V and 5 bases at J, with 14 bases in the middle. Germline values: CDR1 SGDLS, CDR2 YYNGEE. CDR3 length equals 15 residues. The DNA of the CDR3 is TGTGCCAGCAGCGTAGAGGAGAGGGAGCCGGAGACCCAGTACTTC. Translating it yields CASSVEEREPETQYF.

Turning to this clonotype: A single base separates this from a much larger clone, so it may be a read error. This chain uses TRBV30 with TRBJ2-1; TRBD2 matches 10 bases. Germline-derived CDR1 and CDR2 are GTSNPN and SVGIG (reference sequence). J was trimmed by 8 bases and V by 5 bases; bases with no gene match: 6. CDR3 size: 13 residues. CDR3: CAWWGLAWDEQFF. Written as DNA, the CDR3 is TGTGCCTGGTGGGGACTAGCGTGGGATGAGCAGTTCTTC.

In regard to this clonotype: This clone may be a read error of a much larger clone one base away. J is TRBJ2-1 and V is TRBV19; 9 bases are shared with TRBD1. The CDR3 loop spans 13 amino acids. CDR1 and CDR2 (germline): LNHDA, SQIVND (reference sequence). The CDR3 DNA reads TGTGTCAGTACCCTGACAGGGGGCAATGAGCAGTTCTTC. Its protein product is CVSTLTGGNEQFF.

This clonotype was observed at least ten times. The chain combines TRBV7-9 with TRBJ2-7, with 8 positions matching TRBD2. This CDR3 is built from 12 residues. The V gene's germline CDR1 is SEHNR and CDR2 FQNEAQ (reference sequence). V trimming: 10 bases; J trimming: 5 bases; junction bases outside the gene matches: 7. DNA for the CDR3: TGTGCCACTCGGGGGGGTTTCCACGAGCAGTACTTC. As protein: CATRGGFHEQYF.

This clonotype has more than one count but fewer than ten. The chain's CDR3 is CASSYKFSTDTQYF. CDR3 DNA: TGTGCCAGCAGTTATAAATTTAGCACAGATACGCAGTATTTT. The chain joins TRBV6-5 to TRBJ2-3; D call uncertain. V was pared by 3 bases and J by 0 bases, with 7 bases between. In germline, CDR1 is MNHEY, CDR2 SVGAGI. The CDR3 length is 14 residues.

For this clonotype: This may arise from a read error, as a much more abundant clone is one base away. The chain is built from TRBV20-1 and TRBJ2-1; TRBD2 matches at 11 bases. The V gene end was trimmed by 3 bases and the J gene end by 4 bases; junction bases not matched to a gene: 5. From germline, CDR1 is DFQATT and CDR2 SNEGSKA (reference sequence). CDR3 size: 15 residues. CDR3 nucleotides: TGCAGTGCTAGCGAGGGACTAGCGGTTTACAATGAGCAGTTCTTC. Translation: CSASEGLAVYNEQFF.

This clonotype was observed many times. The DNA for the CDR3 is TGTGCCAGCAGCCTTCTCCCGACAGACTCTGGAAACACCATATATTTT. It encodes CASSLLPTDSGNTIYF. The chain combines TRBV5-6 with TRBJ1-3, with D perhaps TRBD1 (5 bases). The CDR3 is made up of 16 amino acids. With 4 bases removed from V and 0 bases from J, the gap between germline ends came to 14 bases. Germline CDR1 reads SGHDT; CDR2 reads YYEEEE.

This clonotype showed up many times. This chain joins TRBV4-2 and TRBJ2-7; D is perhaps TRBD2 (6 bases). In germline, CDR1 is LGHNA, CDR2 YNFKEQ. The V and J ends lost 0 bases and 3 bases respectively, with 6 bases between them. The CDR3 sequence is 13 residues long. The CDR3 DNA sequence: TGTGCCAGCAGCCAAGAGGGGGGCTACGAGCAGTACTTC. Its translation is CASSQEGGYEQYF.

The chain links TRBV4-1 to TRBJ2-1; D uncertain. The CDR3 runs to 12 residues. Trimming pared 4 bases from V and 8 bases from J, leaving 9 bases between. Germline CDR1 is MGHRA and CDR2 is YSYEKL. CDR3 bases: TGCGCCAGCAGCCCCACTTCGGATGAGCAGTTCTTC. Protein sequence: CASSPTSDEQFF.

In its sample, this clonotype was seen many times. This chain uses TRBV4-3 with TRBJ1-3; D is unclear. CDR1 and CDR2 from the germline V gene are LGHNA and YSLEER. The CDR3 is made up of 16 amino acids. V was trimmed by 0 bases and J by 0 bases, leaving 9 bases between them. The DNA for the CDR3 is TGCGCCAGCAGCCAAGATGCCAGATCCTCTGGAAACACCATATATTTT. Its translation is CASSQDARSSGNTIYF.

There are many counts of this clonotype. The rearrangement joins TRBV7-2 to TRBJ2-3; either TRBD1 or TRBD2 may fit D (5 bases each). The CDR3 has 18 amino acids. Trimming took off 2 bases at V and 2 bases at J, with 20 bases between the two ends. Germline V gene sequence: CDR1 SGHTA, CDR2 FQGNSA. CDR3 sequence: CASSLLPPRGPYTDTQYF. The CDR3 DNA follows: TGTGCCAGCAGCTTATTACCTCCCCGGGGCCCATACACAGATACGCAGTATTTT.

Comments on this clonotype: A single base separates this from a much larger clone, so it may be a read error. CDR3 residues: CASSQDPGREQYF. The CDR3 nucleotides are TGCGCCAGCAGCCAAGATCCGGGGCGCGAGCAGTACTTC. This rearrangement joins TRBV4-3 to TRBJ2-7; the D gene could be TRBD1 or TRBD2 (5 bases each). The CDR3 totals 13 residues. In germline, CDR1 is LGHNA, CDR2 YSLEER. Trimming shortened V by 0 bases and J by 6 bases, and 9 bases separated the two germline ends.

In the case of this clonotype: It may be a read error: a sequence one base away is much more abundant. The CDR3: CASSFIADTQYF. CDR3 bases: TGTGCCAGCAGTTTTATAGCAGATACGCAGTATTTT. The J gene is TRBJ2-3, the V gene TRBV28, with no clear D. With 3 bases removed from V and 4 bases from J, the gap between germline ends came to 5 bases. Germline CDR1 and CDR2: MDHEN and SYDVKM. The CDR3 totals 12 residues.

A few counts support this clonotype. The CDR3 is CASSEPEDRGYSNQPQHF. CDR3 in DNA: TGTGCCAGCAGTGAACCCGAAGACAGGGGGTATAGCAATCAGCCCCAGCATTTT. The rearrangement links TRBV2 to TRBJ1-5; TRBD1 aligns across 9 bases. Germline V gene data show CDR1 as SNHLY and CDR2 as FYNNEI. CDR3 length: 18 residues. Trimming at V came to 2 bases and at J to 0 bases, leaving 8 bases not matched to a gene.

Comments on this clonotype: A much larger clone lies a single base off, so this may be a read error. No conserved phenylalanine or tryptophan ends this CDR3, so it is likely a read error. The rearrangement joins TRBV4-3 to TRBJ2-7; 9 bases align to TRBD1. V was clipped by 2 bases and J by 5 bases; unmatched bases: 13. This CDR3 region has 17 residues. CDR1 and CDR2 (germline): LGHNA, YSLEER. This CDR3 is CASSQNIGPGQGHEQYL. CDR3 in DNA: TGCGCCAGCAGCCAAAATATCGGTCCGGGACAGGGCCACGAGCAGTACCTC.

This clonotype was detected many times. The chain combines TRBV2 with TRBJ2-7; a possible D gene is TRBD1 (5 bases). The length of the CDR3 is 15 residues. Germline CDR1 reads SNHLY; CDR2 reads FYNNEI. The ends were cut back, 2 bases at V and 2 bases at J, with 13 bases in the middle. For the CDR3, the DNA is TGTGCCAGCAGTGAAACCCCAGACAGCACCTACGAGCAGTACTTC. Translation: CASSETPDSTYEQYF.

The table lists this clonotype with many counts. The chain has TRBV4-1 and TRBJ2-7; 7 nucleotides match TRBD1. Germline lookup yields CDR1 MGHRA and CDR2 YSYEKL. Unmatched junction bases numbered 7, after V lost 3 bases and J lost 5 bases. The CDR3 is 14 residues long. The CDR3 DNA follows: TGCGCCAGCAGCCATCCCGACAGGGACAACGAGCAGTACTTC. The encoded protein is CASSHPDRDNEQYF.

This clonotype was observed many times. The chain combines TRBV11-2 with TRBJ2-2; no reliable D call. Trimming stripped 1 base from V and 6 bases from J, with 9 bases between. The CDR3 totals 14 residues. The germline gives CDR1 SGHAT, CDR2 FQNNGV. The CDR3 region is CASSLVPSSGELFF. The CDR3 DNA follows: TGTGCCAGCAGCTTAGTCCCCTCTTCCGGGGAGCTGTTTTTT.

The gene calls are TRBV12-3 or TRBV12-4 and TRBJ1-4; TRBD1 is a possible D gene (6 bases). The CDR3 is 15 amino acids. Trimming removed 7 bases from V and 8 bases from J, with 20 bases in between. CDR3 in DNA: TGTGCCAGCACACCCGGCTACAGGGTGGGGGAAAAACTGTTTTTT. Amino acid sequence: CASTPGYRVGEKLFF.

This clonotype was seen ten or more times. The chain employs TRBV18 and TRBJ2-7; D is unresolved. Between the trimmed V and J ends, which lost 3 bases and 0 bases, there was a span of 6 bases. The germline CDR1 and CDR2 sequences are KGHSH and LQKENI. This CDR3 spans 13 amino acids. The CDR3 here is CASSPGFSYEQYF. CDR3 bases: TGTGCCAGCTCACCGGGGTTCTCCTACGAGCAGTACTTC.

This clonotype turned up a few times. A much more abundant neighbour one base away suggests this may be a read error. The V and J genes are TRBV3-1 and TRBJ1-4, with D maybe TRBD1 (5 bases). The germline V gene encodes CDR1 LGHDT and CDR2 YNNKEL (reference sequence). This CDR3 comprises 15 residues. The CDR3 DNA is TGTGCCAGCAGCCAGGATGAGACAGCTAATGAAAAACTGCTTTTT. Amino acid sequence: CASSQDETANEKLLF. The whole variable domain, filled in from reference TRBV3-1 and TRBJ1-4, reads DTAVSQTPKYLVTQMGNDKSIKCEQNLGHDTMYWYKQDSKKFLKIMFSYNNKELIINETVPNRFSPKSPDKAHLNLHINSLELGDSAVYFCASSQDETANEKLLFGSGTQLSVL.

V gene TRBV7-2 combines with J gene TRBJ2-1; D is perhaps TRBD1 or TRBD2 (5 bases each). The CDR3 length is 14 residues. Germline lookup yields CDR1 SGHTA and CDR2 FQGNSA. Deletions cut 7 bases from V and 5 bases from J, with 15 bases between. The CDR3 nucleotides are TGTGCCAGCAATGTGGGGACCAGAGACAATGAGCAGTTCTTC. Residues: CASNVGTRDNEQFF.